This paragraph covers one TCR beta chain sequence. Its antigen is not known. The CDR3 sequence is 16 residues long. From germline, CDR1 is SGHRS and CDR2 YFSETQ. The J segment lost 5 bases and the V segment lost 4 bases, leaving 8 bases of the junction unmatched. The sample originates from a study of OX40 agonist ivuxolimab in advanced cancers. Background on the study: Every 2 weeks, patients got intravenous ivuxolimab at one of six dose levels (0.01-10 mg/kg). Age averaged 60 years (range roughly 23 to 79), and approximately 80% were male. Study findings and constraints: Some of the nonresponding patients also showed low levels of normalized T-cell clonal expansion.

The repertoire was sequenced with immunoSEQ multiplex PCR; TCRdb's copy has only in-frame clones and lacks some. The repertoire holds approximately 77,000 clones, roughly 90% seen once, with 11% in the top ten. Sequences were derived from CD4+ or CD8+ T cells sorted from blood, sampled in a trial of the OX40 agonist ivuxolimab. The clonotype comes from an adult with an advanced solid tumor such as melanoma, head and neck, liver or kidney cancer. The chain couples TRBV5-1 to TRBJ2-1; TRBD2 matches 11 bases. CDR3 region: CASSPIAGGLDNEQFF. The CDR3 region has the DNA TGCGCCAGCAGCCCCATAGCGGGGGGGCTCGACAATGAGCAGTTCTTC.